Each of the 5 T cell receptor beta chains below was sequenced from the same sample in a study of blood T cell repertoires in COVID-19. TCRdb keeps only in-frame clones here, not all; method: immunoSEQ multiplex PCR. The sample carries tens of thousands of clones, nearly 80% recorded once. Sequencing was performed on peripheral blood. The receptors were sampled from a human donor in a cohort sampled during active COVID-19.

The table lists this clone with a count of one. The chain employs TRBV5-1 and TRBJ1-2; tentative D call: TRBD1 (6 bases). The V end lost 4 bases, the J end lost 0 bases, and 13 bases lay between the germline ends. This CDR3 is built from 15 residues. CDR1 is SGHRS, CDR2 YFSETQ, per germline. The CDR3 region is CASSREQGSNYGYTF. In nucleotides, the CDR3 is TGCGCCAGCAGCCGGGAACAGGGTTCTAACTATGGCTACACCTTC.

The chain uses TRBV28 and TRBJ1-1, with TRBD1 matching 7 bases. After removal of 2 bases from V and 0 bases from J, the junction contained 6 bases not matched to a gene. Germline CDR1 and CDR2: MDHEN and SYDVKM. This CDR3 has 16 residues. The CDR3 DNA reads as TGTGCCAGCAGTTTAGCGGCAGGGGGATTGAACACTGAAGCTTTCTTT. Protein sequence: CASSLAAGGLNTEAFF. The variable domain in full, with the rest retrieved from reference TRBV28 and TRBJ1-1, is DVKVTQSSRYLVKRTGEKVFLECVQDMDHENMFWYRQDPGLGLRLIYFSYDVKMKEKGDIPEGYSVSREKKERFSLILESASTNQTSMYLCASSLAAGGLNTEAFFGQGTRLTVV.

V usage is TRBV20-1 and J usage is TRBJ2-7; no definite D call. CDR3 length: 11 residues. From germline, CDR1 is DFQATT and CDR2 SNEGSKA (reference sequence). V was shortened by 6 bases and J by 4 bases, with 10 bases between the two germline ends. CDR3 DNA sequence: TGCAGTGCACTGCACCCGTACGAGCAGTACTTC. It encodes CSALHPYEQYF.

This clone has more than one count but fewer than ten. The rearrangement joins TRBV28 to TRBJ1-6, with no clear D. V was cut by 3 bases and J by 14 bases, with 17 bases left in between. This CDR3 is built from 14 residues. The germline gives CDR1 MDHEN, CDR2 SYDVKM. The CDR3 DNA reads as TGTGCCAGCAGTTTTGAGGGTAGGATGGCTACCCTCCACTTT. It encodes CASSFEGRMATLHF.

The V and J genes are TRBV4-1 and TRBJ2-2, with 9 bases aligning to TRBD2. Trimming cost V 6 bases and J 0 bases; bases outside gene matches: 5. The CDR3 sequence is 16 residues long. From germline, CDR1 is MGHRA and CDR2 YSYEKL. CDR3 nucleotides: TGCGCCAGCAGTGTCGCTAGCGGGGCGAACACCGGGGAGCTGTTTTTT. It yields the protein CASSVASGANTGELFF.